The rows below give T cell receptor beta chains drawn from one sample of a study of blood T cell repertoires in COVID-19. TCRdb's copy holds only in-frame clones and misses some; the assay was immunoSEQ multiplex PCR. The sample lists 100,000 to 150,000 clones; about four fifths were seen once. The sample comprised peripheral blood. The receptors were sampled from a man between 60 and 70 years old with acute or convalescent COVID-19. Each CDR3 is given without its conserved first and last residue.

13	TRBJ1-3	TRBV28	ASSPVTQTGNTIY
11	TRBJ2-3	TRBV7-3	ASRPAGWDTQY
13	TRBJ1-4	TRBV7-3	ASSASGRPNEKLF
17	TRBJ2-1	TRBV30	AWSGQGLAGGHRYNEQF
11	TRBJ2-7	TRBV6-6	ASSYAPGGERY
13	TRBJ2-1	TRBV5-1	ASSLALAGLNEQF
13	TRBJ1-2	TRBV4-1	ASSQEGTGNGGYT
11	TRBJ1-2	TRBV2	ASTTTGYGGYT
14	TRBJ2-3	TRBV6-6	ASSPGGRDGPDTQY
12	TRBJ2-1	TRBV7-8	ASSLRQVPNEQF